The source of this T cell receptor beta chain is a study of T cells in Graves' hyperthyroidism and ophthalmopathy. CDR1 is MNHEY, CDR2 SVGAGI, per germline. The germline V and J ends were trimmed by 6 bases and 6 bases, with 8 bases remaining between them. CDR3 length: 11 amino acids. This clonotype was detected ten times or more. From RNA transcripts, TCR beta CDR3 regions were amplified. With the HTBI primer set, the TCR CDR3 went through a first round of RT-PCR. MiXCR, run by TCRdb on the multiplex PCR reads, gives a single entry per CDR3 protein. The repertoire holds approximately 510,000 distinct CDR3 sequences, over 45% seen once, with roughly 45% in the top ten.

The sequenced sample consisted of peripheral blood or thyroid tissue (not recorded which). This chain connects TRBV6-5 to TRBJ1-2; D remains unclear. This TCR came from an adult woman with Graves' disease, either hyperthyroidism or ophthalmopathy (not recorded which). CDR3 nucleotides: TGTGCCAGCAGGAACCTTGATGGCTACACCTTC. Translated: CASRNLDGYTF.